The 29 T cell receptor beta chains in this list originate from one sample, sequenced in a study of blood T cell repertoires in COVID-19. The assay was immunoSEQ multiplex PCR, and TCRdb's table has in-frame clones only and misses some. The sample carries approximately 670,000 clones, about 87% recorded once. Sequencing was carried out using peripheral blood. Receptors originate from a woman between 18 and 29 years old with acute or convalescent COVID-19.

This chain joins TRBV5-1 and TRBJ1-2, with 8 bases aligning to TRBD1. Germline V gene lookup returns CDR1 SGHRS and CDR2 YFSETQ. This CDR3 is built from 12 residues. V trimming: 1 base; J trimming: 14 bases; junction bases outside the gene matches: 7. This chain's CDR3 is CASSLPDRDKTF. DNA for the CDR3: TGCGCCAGCAGCTTGCCGGACAGGGATAAGACCTTC.

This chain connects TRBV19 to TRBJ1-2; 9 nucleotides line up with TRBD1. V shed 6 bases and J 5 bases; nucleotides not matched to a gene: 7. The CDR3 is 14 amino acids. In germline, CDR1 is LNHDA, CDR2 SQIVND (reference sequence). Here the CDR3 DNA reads TGTGCCAGTAGCCCGACAGGGGGGTTATATGGCTACACCTTC. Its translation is CASSPTGGLYGYTF.

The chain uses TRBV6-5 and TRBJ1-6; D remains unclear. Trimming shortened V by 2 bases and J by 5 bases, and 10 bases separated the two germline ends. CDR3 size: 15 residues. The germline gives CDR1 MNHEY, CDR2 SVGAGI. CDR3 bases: TGTGCCAGCAGTTACCTGGGCAGCAATAATTCACCCCTCCACTTT. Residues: CASSYLGSNNSPLHF.

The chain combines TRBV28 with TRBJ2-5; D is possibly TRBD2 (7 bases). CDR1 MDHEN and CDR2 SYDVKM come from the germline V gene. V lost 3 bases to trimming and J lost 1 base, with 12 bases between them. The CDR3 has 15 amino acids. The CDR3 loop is CASSFRRGPQETQYF. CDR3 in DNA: TGTGCCAGCAGTTTTAGGCGGGGGCCCCAAGAGACCCAGTACTTC.

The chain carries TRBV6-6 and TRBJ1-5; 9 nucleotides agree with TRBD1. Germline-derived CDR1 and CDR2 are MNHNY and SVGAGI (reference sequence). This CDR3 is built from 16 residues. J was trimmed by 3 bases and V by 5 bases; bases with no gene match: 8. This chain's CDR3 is CASSPAGTGSNQPQHF. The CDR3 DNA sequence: TGTGCCAGCAGTCCAGCCGGGACAGGGTCCAATCAGCCCCAGCATTTT.

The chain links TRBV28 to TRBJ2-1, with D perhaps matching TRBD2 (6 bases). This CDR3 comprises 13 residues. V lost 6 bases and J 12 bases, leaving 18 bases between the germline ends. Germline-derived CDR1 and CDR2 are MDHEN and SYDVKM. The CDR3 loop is CASSSQLPGGQFF. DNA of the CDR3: TGTGCCAGCAGCTCCCAGTTACCCGGGGGGCAGTTCTTC.

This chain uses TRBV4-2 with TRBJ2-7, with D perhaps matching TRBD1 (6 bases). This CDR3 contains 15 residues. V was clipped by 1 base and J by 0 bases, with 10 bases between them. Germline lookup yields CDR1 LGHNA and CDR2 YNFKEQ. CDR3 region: CASSQGVGASYEQYF. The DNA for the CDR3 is TGTGCCAGCAGCCAAGGGGTGGGGGCCTCCTACGAGCAGTACTTC.

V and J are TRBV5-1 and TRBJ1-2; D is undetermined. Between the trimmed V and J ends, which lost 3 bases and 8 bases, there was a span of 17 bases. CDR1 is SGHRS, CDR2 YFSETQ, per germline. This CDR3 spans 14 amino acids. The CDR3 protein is CASSSPGESLGYTF. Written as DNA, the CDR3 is TGCGCCAGCAGCTCTCCCGGAGAATCTTTGGGCTACACCTTC.

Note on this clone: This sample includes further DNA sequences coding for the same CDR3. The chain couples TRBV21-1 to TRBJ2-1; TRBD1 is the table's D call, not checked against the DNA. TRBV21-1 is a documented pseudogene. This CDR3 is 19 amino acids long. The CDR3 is CASSKERGGGAYRGCEQFF. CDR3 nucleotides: TGTGCCAGCAGCAAAGAAAGGGGCGGGGGAGCCTACAGGGGGTGTGAGCAGTTCTTC.

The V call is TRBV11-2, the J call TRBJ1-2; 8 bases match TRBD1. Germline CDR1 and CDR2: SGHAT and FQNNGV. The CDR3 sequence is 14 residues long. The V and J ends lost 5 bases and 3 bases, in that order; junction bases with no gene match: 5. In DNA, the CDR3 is TGTGCCAGCAGCCCAGGGGGCGCGTACTATGGCTACACCTTC. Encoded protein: CASSPGGAYYGYTF.

The CDR3 is CASSQVVSGQGIYGYTF. The CDR3 nucleotides read TGCGCCAGCAGCCAAGTTGTATCCGGACAGGGGATCTATGGCTACACCTTC. The chain recombines TRBV4-3 with TRBJ1-2, with 9 bases identical to TRBD1. Germline assignment: CDR1 LGHNA and CDR2 YSLEER. The CDR3 totals 17 residues. With V trimmed by 1 base and J by 4 bases, 10 bases remained unmatched.

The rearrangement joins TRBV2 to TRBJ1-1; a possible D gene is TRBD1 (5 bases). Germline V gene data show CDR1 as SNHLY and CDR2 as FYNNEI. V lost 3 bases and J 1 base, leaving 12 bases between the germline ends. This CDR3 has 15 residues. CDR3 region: CASSDEDITNTEAFF. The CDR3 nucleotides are TGTGCCAGCAGTGATGAGGACATCACGAACACTGAAGCTTTCTTT.

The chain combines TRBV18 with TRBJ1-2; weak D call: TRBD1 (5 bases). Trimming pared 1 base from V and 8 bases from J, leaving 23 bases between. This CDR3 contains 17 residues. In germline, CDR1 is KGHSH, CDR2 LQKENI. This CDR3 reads CASSPQRGSNNDGGYTF. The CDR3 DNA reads TGTGCCAGCTCACCACAGCGGGGGTCCAATAACGATGGAGGCTACACCTTC.

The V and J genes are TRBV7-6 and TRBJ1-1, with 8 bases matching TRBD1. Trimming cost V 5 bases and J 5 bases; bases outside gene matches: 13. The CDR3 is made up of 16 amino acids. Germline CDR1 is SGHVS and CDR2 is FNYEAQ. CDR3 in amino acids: CASSPLLDRGGTEAFF. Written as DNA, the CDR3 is TGTGCCAGCAGCCCCCTCCTCGACAGGGGCGGAACTGAAGCTTTCTTT.

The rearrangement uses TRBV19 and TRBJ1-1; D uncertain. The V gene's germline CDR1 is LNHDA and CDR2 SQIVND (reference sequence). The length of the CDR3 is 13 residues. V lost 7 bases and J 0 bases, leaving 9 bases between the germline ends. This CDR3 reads CASMPHMNTEAFF. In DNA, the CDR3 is TGTGCCAGTATGCCCCACATGAACACTGAAGCTTTCTTT.

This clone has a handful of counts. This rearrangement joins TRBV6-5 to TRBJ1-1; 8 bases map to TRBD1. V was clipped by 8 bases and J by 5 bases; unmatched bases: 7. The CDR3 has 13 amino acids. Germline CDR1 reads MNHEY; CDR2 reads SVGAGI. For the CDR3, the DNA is TGTGCCAGCCTCAGGGGGCGAGAAACTGAAGCTTTCTTT. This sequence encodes CASLRGRETEAFF.

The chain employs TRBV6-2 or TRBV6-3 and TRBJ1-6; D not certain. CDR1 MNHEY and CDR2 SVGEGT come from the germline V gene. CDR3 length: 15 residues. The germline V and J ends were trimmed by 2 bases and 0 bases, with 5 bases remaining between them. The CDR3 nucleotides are TGTGCCAGCAGTTACCCGTACTCCTATAATTCACCCCTCCACTTT. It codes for CASSYPYSYNSPLHF.

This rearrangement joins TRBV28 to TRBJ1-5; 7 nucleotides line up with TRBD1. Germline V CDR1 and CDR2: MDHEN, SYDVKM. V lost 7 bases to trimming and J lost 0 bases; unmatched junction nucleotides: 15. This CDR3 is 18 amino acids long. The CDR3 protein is CASTSSGQSYYSNQPQHF. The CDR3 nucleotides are TGTGCCAGCACCTCCTCGGGACAGAGCTATTATAGCAATCAGCCCCAGCATTTT.

CDR3 nucleotides: TGCGCCAGCAGCCCCTCCCTGGGCCTCTACAATGAGCAGTTCTTC. Translation: CASSPSLGLYNEQFF. The V call is TRBV5-1, the J call TRBJ2-1; no reliable D call. The CDR3 totals 15 residues. V lost 4 bases and J 3 bases, leaving 14 bases between the germline ends. Germline lookup yields CDR1 SGHRS and CDR2 YFSETQ.

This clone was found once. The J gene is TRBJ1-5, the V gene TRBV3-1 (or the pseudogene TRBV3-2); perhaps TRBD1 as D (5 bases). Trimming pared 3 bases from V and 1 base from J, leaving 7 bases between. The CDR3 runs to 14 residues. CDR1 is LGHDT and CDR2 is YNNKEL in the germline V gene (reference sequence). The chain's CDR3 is CASSHRASNQPQHF. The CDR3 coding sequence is TGTGCCAGCAGCCACAGGGCGAGCAATCAGCCCCAGCATTTT.

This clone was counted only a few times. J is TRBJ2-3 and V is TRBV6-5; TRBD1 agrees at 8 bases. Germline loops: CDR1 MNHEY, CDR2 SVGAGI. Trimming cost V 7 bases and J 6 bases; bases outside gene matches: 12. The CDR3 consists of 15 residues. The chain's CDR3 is CASNLGDRGADTQYF. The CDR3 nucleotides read TGTGCCAGCAATCTAGGCGACAGGGGCGCGGATACGCAGTATTTT.

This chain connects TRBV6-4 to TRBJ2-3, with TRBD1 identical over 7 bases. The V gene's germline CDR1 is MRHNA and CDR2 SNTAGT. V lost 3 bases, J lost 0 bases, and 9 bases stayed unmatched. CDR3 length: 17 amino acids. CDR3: CASSELPGQSSTDTQYF. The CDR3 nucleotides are TGTGCCAGCAGTGAGCTCCCGGGACAGTCTAGCACAGATACGCAGTATTTT.

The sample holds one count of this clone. This chain's CDR3 is CSVEAGPGVEETQYF. The CDR3 DNA reads as TGCAGCGTTGAAGCGGGGCCAGGGGTGGAAGAGACCCAGTACTTC. This chain links TRBV29-1 with TRBJ2-5; perhaps TRBD1 as D (6 bases). The germline CDR1 and CDR2 sequences are SQVTM and ANQGSEA. This CDR3 region has 15 residues. With 1 base removed from V and 3 bases from J, the gap between germline ends came to 15 bases.

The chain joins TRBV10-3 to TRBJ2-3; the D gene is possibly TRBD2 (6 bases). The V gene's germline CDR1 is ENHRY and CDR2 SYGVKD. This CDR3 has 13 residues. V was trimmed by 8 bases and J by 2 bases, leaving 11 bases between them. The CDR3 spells CAILTSTTDTQYF. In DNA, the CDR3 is TGTGCCATCCTGACTAGTACCACAGATACGCAGTATTTT.

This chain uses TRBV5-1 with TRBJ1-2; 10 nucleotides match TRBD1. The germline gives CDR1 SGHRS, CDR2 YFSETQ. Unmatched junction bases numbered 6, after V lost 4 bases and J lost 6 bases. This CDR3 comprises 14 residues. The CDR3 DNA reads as TGCGCCAGCAGCATTCGGGACAGGGGAAATGGCTACACCTTC. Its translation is CASSIRDRGNGYTF.

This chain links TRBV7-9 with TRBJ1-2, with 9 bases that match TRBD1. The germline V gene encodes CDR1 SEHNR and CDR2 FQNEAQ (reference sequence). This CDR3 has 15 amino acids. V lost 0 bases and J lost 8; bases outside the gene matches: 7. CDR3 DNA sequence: TGTGCCAGCAGCTTAGCACGGACAGGGGATTGGGGCTACACCTTC. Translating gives CASSLARTGDWGYTF. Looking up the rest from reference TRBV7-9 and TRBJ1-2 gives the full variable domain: DTGVSQNPRHKITKRGQNVTFRCDPISEHNRLYWYRQTLGQGPEFLTYFQNEAQLEKSRLLSDRFSAERPKGSFSTLEIQRTEQGDSAMYLCASSLARTGDWGYTFGSGTRLTVV.

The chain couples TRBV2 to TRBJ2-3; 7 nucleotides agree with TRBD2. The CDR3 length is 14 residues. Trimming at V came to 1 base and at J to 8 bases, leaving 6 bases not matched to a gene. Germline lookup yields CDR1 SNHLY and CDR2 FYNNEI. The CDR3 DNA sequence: TGTGCCAGCAGTGAAGGAGGGACTACGCGTACGCAGTATTTT. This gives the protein CASSEGGTTRTQYF.

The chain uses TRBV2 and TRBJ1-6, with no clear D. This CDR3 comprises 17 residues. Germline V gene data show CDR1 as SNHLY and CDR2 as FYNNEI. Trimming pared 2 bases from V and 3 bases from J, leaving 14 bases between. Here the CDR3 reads CASSERSSVNYNSPLHF. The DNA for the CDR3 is TGTGCCAGCAGTGAACGTAGCAGTGTCAACTATAATTCACCCCTCCACTTT.

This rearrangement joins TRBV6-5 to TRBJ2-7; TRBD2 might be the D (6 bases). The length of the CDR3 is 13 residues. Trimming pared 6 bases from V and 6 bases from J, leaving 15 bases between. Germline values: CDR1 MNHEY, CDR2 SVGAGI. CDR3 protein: CASRQIGGFEQYF. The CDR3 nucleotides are TGTGCCAGCAGACAGATTGGGGGGTTCGAGCAGTACTTC.